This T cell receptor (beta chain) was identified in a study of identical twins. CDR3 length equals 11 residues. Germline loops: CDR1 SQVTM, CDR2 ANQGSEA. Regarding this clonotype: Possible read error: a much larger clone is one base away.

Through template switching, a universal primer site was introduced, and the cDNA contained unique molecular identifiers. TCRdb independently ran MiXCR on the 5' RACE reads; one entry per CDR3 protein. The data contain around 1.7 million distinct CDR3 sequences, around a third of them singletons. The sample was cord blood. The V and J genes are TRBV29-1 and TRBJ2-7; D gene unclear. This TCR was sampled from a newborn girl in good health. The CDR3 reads CGVGIAYEQYF. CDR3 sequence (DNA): TGCGGCGTTGGGATAGCCTACGAGCAGTACTTC.